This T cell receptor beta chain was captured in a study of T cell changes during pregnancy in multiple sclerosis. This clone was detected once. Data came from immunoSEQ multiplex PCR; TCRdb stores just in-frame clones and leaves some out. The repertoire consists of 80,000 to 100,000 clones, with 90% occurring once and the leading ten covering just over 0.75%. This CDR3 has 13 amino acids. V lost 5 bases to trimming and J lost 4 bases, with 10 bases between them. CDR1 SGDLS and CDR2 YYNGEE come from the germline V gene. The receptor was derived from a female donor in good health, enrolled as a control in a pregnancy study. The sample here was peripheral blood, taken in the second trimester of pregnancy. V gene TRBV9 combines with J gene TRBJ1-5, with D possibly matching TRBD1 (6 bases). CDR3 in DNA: TGTGCCAGCAGTGACGACAGGAATCAGCCCCAGCATTTT. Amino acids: CASSDDRNQPQHF.